The T cell receptor beta chain under discussion was sequenced for a study of CD8 T cells in Susac syndrome. V lost 3 bases, J lost 3 bases, and 17 bases lay in between. The CDR3 is 16 residues long. The germline V gene has CDR1 LNHDA and CDR2 SQIVND (reference sequence). The RNA input was about 0.5 to 1 ug, and it was reverse transcribed with random hexamers. TCRdb called the immunoSEQ multiplex PCR reads again in MiXCR, with one record for every CDR3 protein. The sample yields about 130,000 distinct CDR3 sequences, about 94% seen once. The source material was CD4+ T cells from PBMCs. This sequence originates from a human donor in good health. The genes are TRBV19 and TRBJ1-2; no clear D. CDR3 amino acids: CASSIEEEQNDYGYTF. The CDR3 nucleotides are TGTGCCAGTAGTATTGAGGAGGAACAGAACGACTATGGCTACACCTTC. Combining the CDR3 with reference TRBV19 and TRBJ1-2 gives the whole variable domain DGGITQSPKYLFRKEGQNVTLSCEQNLNHDAMYWYRQDPGQGLRLIYYSQIVNDFQKGDIAEGYSVSREKKESFPLTVTSAQKNPTAFYLCASSIEEEQNDYGYTFGSGTRLTVV.